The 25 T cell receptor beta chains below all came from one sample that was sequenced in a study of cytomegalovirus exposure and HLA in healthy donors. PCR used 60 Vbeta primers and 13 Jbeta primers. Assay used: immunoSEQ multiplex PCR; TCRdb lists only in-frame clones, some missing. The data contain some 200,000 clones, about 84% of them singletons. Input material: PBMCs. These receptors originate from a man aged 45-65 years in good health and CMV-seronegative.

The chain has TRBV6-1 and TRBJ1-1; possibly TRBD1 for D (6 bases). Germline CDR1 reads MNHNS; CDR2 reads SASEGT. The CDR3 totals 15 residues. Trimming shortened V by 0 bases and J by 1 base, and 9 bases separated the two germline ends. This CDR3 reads CASSEAGQRNTEAFF. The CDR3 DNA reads TGTGCCAGCAGTGAAGCAGGACAGCGGAACACTGAAGCTTTCTTT.

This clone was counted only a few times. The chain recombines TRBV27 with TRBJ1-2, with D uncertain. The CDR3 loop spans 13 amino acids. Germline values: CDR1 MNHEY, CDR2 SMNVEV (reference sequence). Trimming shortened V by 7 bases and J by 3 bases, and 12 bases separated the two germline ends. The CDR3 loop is CASKAGLDYGYTF. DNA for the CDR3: TGTGCCAGCAAGGCGGGGTTGGACTATGGCTACACCTTC.

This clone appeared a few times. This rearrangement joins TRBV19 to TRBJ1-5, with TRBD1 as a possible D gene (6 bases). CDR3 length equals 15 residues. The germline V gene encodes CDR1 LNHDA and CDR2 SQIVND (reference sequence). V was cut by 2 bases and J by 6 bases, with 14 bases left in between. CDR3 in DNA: TGTGCCAGTAGTATAATTTCGGGGGGCTTTCAGCCCCAGCATTTT. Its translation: CASSIISGGFQPQHF.

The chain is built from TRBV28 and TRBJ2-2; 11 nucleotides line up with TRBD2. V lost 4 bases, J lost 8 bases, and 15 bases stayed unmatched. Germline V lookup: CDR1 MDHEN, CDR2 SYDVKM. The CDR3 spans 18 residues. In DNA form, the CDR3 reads TGTGCCAGCAGTTCTCGGGTAGCGGGGGGGCCCGCGATTGGGGAGCTGTTTTTT. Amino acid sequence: CASSSRVAGGPAIGELFF.

The CDR3 loop is CASSPLADRGNSPLHF. As DNA, the CDR3 is TGTGCCAGCTCACCACTTGCGGACAGGGGAAACTCACCCCTCCACTTT. The genes are TRBV18 and TRBJ1-6; TRBD1 agrees at 9 bases. After removal of 1 base from V and 10 bases from J, the junction contained 8 bases not matched to a gene. The CDR3 extends over 16 amino acids. The germline V gene encodes CDR1 KGHSH and CDR2 LQKENI.

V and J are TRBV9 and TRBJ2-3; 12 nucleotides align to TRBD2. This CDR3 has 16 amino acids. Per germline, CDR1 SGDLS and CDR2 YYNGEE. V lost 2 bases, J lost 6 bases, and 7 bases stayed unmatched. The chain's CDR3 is CASSVGLAGPGDTQYF. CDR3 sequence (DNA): TGTGCCAGCAGCGTCGGACTAGCGGGGCCAGGGGATACGCAGTATTTT.

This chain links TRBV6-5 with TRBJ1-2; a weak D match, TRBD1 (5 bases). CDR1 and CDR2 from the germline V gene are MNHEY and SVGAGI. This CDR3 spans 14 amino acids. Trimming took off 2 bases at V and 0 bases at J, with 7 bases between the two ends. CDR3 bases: TGTGCCAGCAGTTACAAGGGGTCTAACTATGGCTACACCTTC. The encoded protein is CASSYKGSNYGYTF.

For the CDR3, the DNA is TGTGCCAGCAGCTTAGGGACAGGGAATGACGAAAAACTGTTTTTT. Protein sequence: CASSLGTGNDEKLFF. The chain uses TRBV11-2 and TRBJ1-4; 8 nucleotides line up with TRBD1. The CDR3 has 15 amino acids. Trimming cost V 1 base and J 8 bases; bases outside gene matches: 6. Looked up from germline, CDR1 is SGHAT and CDR2 is FQNNGV.

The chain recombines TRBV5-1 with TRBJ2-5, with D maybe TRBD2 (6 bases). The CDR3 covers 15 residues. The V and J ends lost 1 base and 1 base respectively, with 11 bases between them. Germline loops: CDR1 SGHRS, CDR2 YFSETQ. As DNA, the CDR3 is TGCGCCAGCAGCTTGATTGTGGGGGGCCAAGAGACCCAGTACTTC. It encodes CASSLIVGGQETQYF.

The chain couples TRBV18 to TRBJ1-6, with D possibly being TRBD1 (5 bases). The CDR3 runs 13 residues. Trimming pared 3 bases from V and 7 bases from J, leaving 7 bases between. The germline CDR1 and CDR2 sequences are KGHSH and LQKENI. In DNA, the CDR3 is TGTGCCAGCTCACCGGGGCCAAATTCACCCCTCCACTTT. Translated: CASSPGPNSPLHF.

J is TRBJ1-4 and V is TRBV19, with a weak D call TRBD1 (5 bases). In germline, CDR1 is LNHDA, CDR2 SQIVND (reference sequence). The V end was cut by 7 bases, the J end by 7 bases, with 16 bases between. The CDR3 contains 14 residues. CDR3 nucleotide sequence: TGTGCCAGTACGTGGGGCAGGCGAATTGAAAAACTGTTTTTT. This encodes CASTWGRRIEKLFF.

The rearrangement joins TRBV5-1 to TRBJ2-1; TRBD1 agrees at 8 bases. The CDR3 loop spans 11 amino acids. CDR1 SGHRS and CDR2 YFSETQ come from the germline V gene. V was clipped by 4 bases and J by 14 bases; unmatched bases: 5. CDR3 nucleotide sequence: TGCGCCAGCAGCCCTGGACAGGGAAAGTTCTTC. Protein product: CASSPGQGKFF.

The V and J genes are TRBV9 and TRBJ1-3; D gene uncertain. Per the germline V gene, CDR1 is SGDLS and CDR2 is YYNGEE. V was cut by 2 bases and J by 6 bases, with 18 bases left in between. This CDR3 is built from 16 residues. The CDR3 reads CASSVEAPDRVNTIYF. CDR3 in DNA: TGTGCCAGCAGCGTTGAAGCGCCGGATCGGGTAAACACCATATATTTT.

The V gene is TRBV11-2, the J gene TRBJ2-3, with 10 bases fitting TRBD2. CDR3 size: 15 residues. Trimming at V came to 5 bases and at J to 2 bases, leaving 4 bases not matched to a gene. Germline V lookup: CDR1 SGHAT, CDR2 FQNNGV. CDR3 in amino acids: CASSSSGGLTDTQYF. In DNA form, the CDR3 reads TGTGCCAGCAGCAGTAGCGGGGGGCTCACAGATACGCAGTATTTT.

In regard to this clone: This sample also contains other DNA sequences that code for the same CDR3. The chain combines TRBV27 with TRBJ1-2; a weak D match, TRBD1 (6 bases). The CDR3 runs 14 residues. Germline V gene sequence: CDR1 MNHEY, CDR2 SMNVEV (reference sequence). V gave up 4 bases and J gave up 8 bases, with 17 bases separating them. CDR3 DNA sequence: TGTGCCAGCAGTTCCTATCGCGGGGGCCCCGGCTACACCTTC. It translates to CASSSYRGGPGYTF.

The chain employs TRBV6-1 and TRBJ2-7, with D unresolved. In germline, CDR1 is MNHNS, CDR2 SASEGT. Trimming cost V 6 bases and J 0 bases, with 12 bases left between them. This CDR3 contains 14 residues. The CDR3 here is CASRATYPSYEQYF. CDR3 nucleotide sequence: TGTGCCAGCAGAGCAACCTACCCCTCCTACGAGCAGTACTTC.

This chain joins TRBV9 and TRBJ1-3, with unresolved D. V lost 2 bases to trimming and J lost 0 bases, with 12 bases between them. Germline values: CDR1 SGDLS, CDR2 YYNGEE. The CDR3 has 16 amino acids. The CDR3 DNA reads TGTGCCAGCAGCGTCGAAAATCCTAACTCTGGAAACACCATATATTTT. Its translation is CASSVENPNSGNTIYF.

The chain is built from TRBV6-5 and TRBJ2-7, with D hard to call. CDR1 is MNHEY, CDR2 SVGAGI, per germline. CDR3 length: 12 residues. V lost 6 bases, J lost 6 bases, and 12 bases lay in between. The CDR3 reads CASSGWAGEQYF. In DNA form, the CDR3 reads TGTGCCAGCAGCGGCTGGGCAGGCGAGCAGTACTTC.

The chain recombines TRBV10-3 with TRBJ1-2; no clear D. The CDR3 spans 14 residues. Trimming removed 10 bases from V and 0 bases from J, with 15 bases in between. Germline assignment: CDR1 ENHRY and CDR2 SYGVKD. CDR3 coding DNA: TGTGCCACCCAGCATGGCGGCGCTAACTATGGCTACACCTTC. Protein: CATQHGGANYGYTF.

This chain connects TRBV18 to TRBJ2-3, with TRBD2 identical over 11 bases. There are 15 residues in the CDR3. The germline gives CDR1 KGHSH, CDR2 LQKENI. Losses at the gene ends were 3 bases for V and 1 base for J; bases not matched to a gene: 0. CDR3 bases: TGTGCCAGCTCACCGACTAGCGGGGGCACAGATACGCAGTATTTT. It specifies CASSPTSGGTDTQYF.

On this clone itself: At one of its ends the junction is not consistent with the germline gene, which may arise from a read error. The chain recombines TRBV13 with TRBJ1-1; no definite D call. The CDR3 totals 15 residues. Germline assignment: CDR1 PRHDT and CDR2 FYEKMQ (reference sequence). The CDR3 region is CASSRVGSRNTEAFF. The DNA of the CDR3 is TGTGCCAGCAGCCGAGTGGGTTCCAGGAACACTGAAGCCTTCTTT.

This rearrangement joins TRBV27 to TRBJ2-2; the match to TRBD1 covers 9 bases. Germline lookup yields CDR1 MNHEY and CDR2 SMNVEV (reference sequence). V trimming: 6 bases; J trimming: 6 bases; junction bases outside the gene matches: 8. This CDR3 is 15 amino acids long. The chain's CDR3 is CASSPGTGFPGELFF. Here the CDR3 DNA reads TGTGCCAGCAGCCCCGGGACAGGGTTCCCCGGGGAGCTGTTTTTT.

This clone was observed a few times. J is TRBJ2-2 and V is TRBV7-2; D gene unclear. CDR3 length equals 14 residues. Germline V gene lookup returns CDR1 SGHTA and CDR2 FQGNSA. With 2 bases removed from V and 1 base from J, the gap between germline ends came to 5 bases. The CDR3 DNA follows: TGTGCCAGCAGCTTACAGGTGAACACCGGGGAGCTGTTTTTT. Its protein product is CASSLQVNTGELFF.

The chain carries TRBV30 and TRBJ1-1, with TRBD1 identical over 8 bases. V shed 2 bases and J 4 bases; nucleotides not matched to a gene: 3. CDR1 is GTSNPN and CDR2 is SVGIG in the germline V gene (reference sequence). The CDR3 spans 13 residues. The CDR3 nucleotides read TGTGCCTGGAGTCCCACAGGGGGCACTGAAGCTTTCTTT. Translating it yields CAWSPTGGTEAFF.

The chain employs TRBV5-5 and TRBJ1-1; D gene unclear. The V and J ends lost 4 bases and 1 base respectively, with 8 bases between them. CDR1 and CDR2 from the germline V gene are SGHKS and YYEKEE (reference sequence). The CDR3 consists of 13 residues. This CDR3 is CASSGLANTEAFF. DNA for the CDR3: TGTGCCAGCAGCGGGCTAGCGAACACTGAAGCTTTCTTT.